This is a list of T cell receptor beta chains from one sample in a study of T-cell reconstitution after alpha-beta-depleted transplantation in children. From the PCR reads, TCRdb called clonotypes with MiXCR, one entry per CDR3 protein. The table shows 380,000 or so distinct CDR3 sequences, with 13% occurring only once. Here the sequenced sample was PBMCs, taken from the stem cell graft. These TCRs come from a human donor who donated a stem cell graft to a child with Fanconi anemia. The CDR3 runs from the conserved cysteine through the conserved F or W. Fields, in order: clone size, J gene, V gene, D gene, CDR3 DNA, CDR3 protein. A D gene is named only where the DNA matches it firmly. Clone size appears in some rows only: once, few, many, or a class for an expanded clone.

clone size: NA; J gene: TRBJ1-2; V gene: TRBV3-1; D gene: TRBD1; CDR3 DNA: TGTGCCAGCAGCTCCGGACAGGGCGAAAATGGCTACACCTTC; CDR3 protein: CASSSGQGENGYTF
clone size: many; J gene: TRBJ2-2; V gene: TRBV20-1; D gene: TRBD2; CDR3 DNA: TGCAGTGCTAGAGATCTAGGGACTACCAACACCGGGGAGCTGTTTTTT; CDR3 protein: CSARDLGTTNTGELFF
clone size: few; J gene: TRBJ2-7; V gene: TRBV6-1; D gene: TRBD2; CDR3 DNA: TGTGCCAGCAGAAAGGGACTAGCGGGGGACGAGCAGTACTTC; CDR3 protein: CASRKGLAGDEQYF
clone size: many; J gene: TRBJ2-1; V gene: TRBV4-1; D gene: TRBD2; CDR3 DNA: TGCGCCAGCAGCCACGGACTAGCGGGGGGTAGTGAGCAGTTCTTC; CDR3 protein: CASSHGLAGGSEQFF
clone size: many; J gene: TRBJ1-6; V gene: TRBV5-1; D gene: NA; CDR3 DNA: TGCGCCAGCAGCTTGGAGTACAGACCGGATTCACCCCTCCACTTT; CDR3 protein: CASSLEYRPDSPLHF
clone size: many; J gene: TRBJ2-1; V gene: TRBV12-3/TRBV12-4; D gene: TRBD1; CDR3 DNA: TGTGCCAGCAGTTCTTCAGGGGACAGCTACAATGAGCAGTTCTTC; CDR3 protein: CASSSSGDSYNEQFF
clone size: NA; J gene: TRBJ2-3; V gene: TRBV3-1; D gene: NA; CDR3 DNA: TGTGCCAGCAGCCAGGGGGCGCCCCCAGATACGCAGTATTTT; CDR3 protein: CASSQGAPPDTQYF
clone size: NA; J gene: TRBJ2-1; V gene: TRBV6-5; D gene: NA; CDR3 DNA: TGTGCCAGCATTCTGGAGAACTACAATGAGCAGTTCTTC; CDR3 protein: CASILENYNEQFF
clone size: few; J gene: TRBJ1-1; V gene: TRBV18; D gene: NA; CDR3 DNA: TGTGCCAGCTCACCGAGACAGGACGCGAACACTGAAGCTTTCTTT; CDR3 protein: CASSPRQDANTEAFF
clone size: NA; J gene: TRBJ2-3; V gene: TRBV7-9; D gene: NA; CDR3 DNA: TGTGCCAGCAGCTTAGCCCCTTCGGGCGGGGGCACAGATACGCAGTATTTT; CDR3 protein: CASSLAPSGGGTDTQYF
clone size: many; J gene: TRBJ1-1; V gene: TRBV25-1; D gene: NA; CDR3 DNA: TGTGCCAGCAGTGAGGGTTTAGGTAGCACTGAAGCTTTCTTT; CDR3 protein: CASSEGLGSTEAFF
clone size: NA; J gene: TRBJ2-6; V gene: TRBV30; D gene: NA; CDR3 DNA: TGTGCCTGGAGTATGGGCGCCGGGGCCAACGTCCTGACTTTC; CDR3 protein: CAWSMGAGANVLTF
clone size: NA; J gene: TRBJ2-5; V gene: TRBV6-2/TRBV6-3; D gene: TRBD2; CDR3 DNA: TGTGCCAGCAGTTACGTCGGACTAGCGGGGCTACAAGAGACCCAGTACTTC; CDR3 protein: CASSYVGLAGLQETQYF
clone size: NA; J gene: TRBJ2-7; V gene: TRBV7-9; D gene: NA; CDR3 DNA: TGTGCCAGCAGCTTAAAGGACGCCAGCTCCTACGAGCAGTACTTC; CDR3 protein: CASSLKDASSYEQYF
clone size: many; J gene: TRBJ2-5; V gene: TRBV29-1; D gene: NA; CDR3 DNA: TGCAGCGTTGAATGGGGAGAAGAGACCCAGTACTTC; CDR3 protein: CSVEWGEETQYF
clone size: few; J gene: TRBJ2-2; V gene: TRBV5-1; D gene: TRBD1; CDR3 DNA: TGCGCCAGCAGCCCGGGACAGCCGAACACCGGGGAGCTGTTTTTT; CDR3 protein: CASSPGQPNTGELFF
clone size: many; J gene: TRBJ1-1; V gene: TRBV15; D gene: NA; CDR3 DNA: TGTGCCACCAGCAGCCTCCTTACAGCCGGCCGAATGGCTTTCTTT; CDR3 protein: CATSSLLTAGRMAFF
clone size: few; J gene: TRBJ1-5; V gene: TRBV12-3/TRBV12-4; D gene: TRBD1; CDR3 DNA: TGTGCCAGCAGTTCCGGGACAGTTTTTCAGCCCCAGCATTTT; CDR3 protein: CASSSGTVFQPQHF
clone size: many; J gene: TRBJ2-3; V gene: TRBV9; D gene: TRBD2; CDR3 DNA: TGTGCCAGCAGCGTCGAGATAGCGGGGAGGCGGGATACGCAGTATTTT; CDR3 protein: CASSVEIAGRRDTQYF
clone size: few; J gene: TRBJ1-5; V gene: TRBV11-2; D gene: NA; CDR3 DNA: TGTGCCAGCAGCTTAGAGCAGGGGCCAAATCAGCCCCAGCATTTT; CDR3 protein: CASSLEQGPNQPQHF
clone size: NA; J gene: TRBJ1-1; V gene: TRBV12-3/TRBV12-4; D gene: NA; CDR3 DNA: TGTGCCAGCAGTACAATGGACCTACTCTTGTCTGAAGCTTTCTTT; CDR3 protein: CASSTMDLLLSEAFF
clone size: many; J gene: TRBJ2-1; V gene: TRBV10-3; D gene: NA; CDR3 DNA: TGTGCCATCAGTGTTGGGGTATTAACCTACAATGAGCAGTTCTTC; CDR3 protein: CAISVGVLTYNEQFF
clone size: many; J gene: TRBJ2-2; V gene: TRBV5-1; D gene: NA; CDR3 DNA: TGCGCCAGCAGCTTGGATTCTCCCGGGGAGCTGTTTTTT; CDR3 protein: CASSLDSPGELFF
clone size: NA; J gene: TRBJ1-2; V gene: TRBV20-1; D gene: NA; CDR3 DNA: TGCAGTGCTACCGATTATTCCTCTGGCTACACCTTC; CDR3 protein: CSATDYSSGYTF
clone size: few; J gene: TRBJ1-3; V gene: TRBV18; D gene: NA; CDR3 DNA: TGTGCCAGCTCAGCACGACAGGCATCTGGAAACACCATATATTTT; CDR3 protein: CASSARQASGNTIYF
clone size: NA; J gene: TRBJ1-5; V gene: TRBV12-3/TRBV12-4; D gene: TRBD1; CDR3 DNA: TGTGCCAGCACCCGACAGGGGGAACAGCCCCAGCATTTT; CDR3 protein: CASTRQGEQPQHF
clone size: many; J gene: TRBJ2-7; V gene: TRBV5-1; D gene: TRBD1; CDR3 DNA: TGCGCCAGCAGCTCGGCGGGGACAGGGGGTGACGAGCAGTACTTC; CDR3 protein: CASSSAGTGGDEQYF
clone size: few; J gene: TRBJ1-1; V gene: TRBV7-2; D gene: NA; CDR3 DNA: TGTGCCAGCAGCTCATGGACAGAACCAGCTTTCTTT; CDR3 protein: CASSSWTEPAFF
clone size: few; J gene: TRBJ1-1; V gene: TRBV6-2/TRBV6-3; D gene: NA; CDR3 DNA: TGTGCCAGCAGTTTTATCTACACCACTGAAGCTTTCTTT; CDR3 protein: CASSFIYTTEAFF
clone size: many; J gene: TRBJ1-2; V gene: TRBV10-3; D gene: NA; CDR3 DNA: TGTGCCATCATCTCGCAGGGGCTCTACACCTTC; CDR3 protein: CAIISQGLYTF
clone size: NA; J gene: TRBJ1-2; V gene: TRBV4-3; D gene: NA; CDR3 DNA: TGCGCCAGCAGCCAACTAAACCTTGGCTCGGGCTATGGCTACACCTTC; CDR3 protein: CASSQLNLGSGYGYTF
clone size: many; J gene: TRBJ2-7; V gene: TRBV27; D gene: NA; CDR3 DNA: TGTGCCAGCAGTTTGCACCAGAGAGGTTGGCACGAGCAGTACTTC; CDR3 protein: CASSLHQRGWHEQYF
clone size: NA; J gene: TRBJ2-7; V gene: TRBV7-9; D gene: NA; CDR3 DNA: TGTGCCATCCCAAAGGGGCTGTACTCCTACGAGCAGTACTTC; CDR3 protein: CAIPKGLYSYEQYF
clone size: few; J gene: TRBJ1-2; V gene: TRBV20-1; D gene: TRBD1; CDR3 DNA: TGCAGTGCTAGCGGACAGGGGGCGATAACTAACTATGGCTACACCTTC; CDR3 protein: CSASGQGAITNYGYTF
clone size: few; J gene: TRBJ2-7; V gene: TRBV6-1; D gene: NA; CDR3 DNA: TGTGCCAGCAGACGAGACCGGGACACCATCTACGAGCAGTACTTC; CDR3 protein: CASRRDRDTIYEQYF
clone size: few; J gene: TRBJ2-2; V gene: TRBV20-1; D gene: TRBD1; CDR3 DNA: TGCAGTGCTAGAGAACCCGGGACAGGGCGCACCGGGGAGCTGTTTTTT; CDR3 protein: CSAREPGTGRTGELFF
clone size: many; J gene: TRBJ1-2; V gene: TRBV7-2; D gene: TRBD1; CDR3 DNA: TGTGCCAGCAGCGCAAGACAGGGTGGAGGCTACACCTTC; CDR3 protein: CASSARQGGGYTF
clone size: few; J gene: TRBJ1-2; V gene: TRBV19; D gene: NA; CDR3 DNA: TGTGCCAGTAGTATACGGGGCGAGGACTATGGCTACACCTTC; CDR3 protein: CASSIRGEDYGYTF
clone size: few; J gene: TRBJ2-1; V gene: TRBV15; D gene: NA; CDR3 DNA: TGTGCCACCAGCGGCCAGCCGGGATTTGAGCAGTTCTTC; CDR3 protein: CATSGQPGFEQFF
clone size: few; J gene: TRBJ1-2; V gene: TRBV6-5; D gene: TRBD1; CDR3 DNA: TGTGCCAGCAGTTACACCGGACAGGTTGACTACACCTTC; CDR3 protein: CASSYTGQVDYTF
clone size: few; J gene: TRBJ1-5; V gene: TRBV28; D gene: NA; CDR3 DNA: TGTGCCAGCACCTCACGGGGGTACCAACCCCAGCCCCAGCATTTT; CDR3 protein: CASTSRGYQPQPQHF
clone size: many; J gene: TRBJ1-1; V gene: TRBV10-3; D gene: NA; CDR3 DNA: TGTGCCATCAGTGAGGACAGAAACACTGAAGCTTTCTTT; CDR3 protein: CAISEDRNTEAFF
clone size: few; J gene: TRBJ2-3; V gene: TRBV28; D gene: TRBD2; CDR3 DNA: TGTGCCAGCAGCCTCGGGCCGGGGGGGGCGGATACGCAGTATTTT; CDR3 protein: CASSLGPGGADTQYF
clone size: many; J gene: TRBJ2-3; V gene: TRBV6-1; D gene: TRBD2; CDR3 DNA: TGTGCCATCTCGGGGAGCGGGGGCCGTTCCACAGATACGCAGTATTTT; CDR3 protein: CAISGSGGRSTDTQYF
clone size: few; J gene: TRBJ1-5; V gene: TRBV11-2; D gene: NA; CDR3 DNA: TGTGCCAGCAGCTTGGGGGGGGCTGTAGAGCAGCCCCAGCATTTT; CDR3 protein: CASSLGGAVEQPQHF
clone size: few; J gene: TRBJ1-1; V gene: TRBV7-9; D gene: NA; CDR3 DNA: TGTGCCAGCAGCCAGATATACACTGAAGCTTTCTTT; CDR3 protein: CASSQIYTEAFF
clone size: NA; J gene: TRBJ2-1; V gene: TRBV7-7; D gene: NA; CDR3 DNA: TGTGCTAGCAGCCCTCTCGAAGGGCCCTACAATGAGCAGTTCTTC; CDR3 protein: CASSPLEGPYNEQFF
clone size: NA; J gene: TRBJ1-1; V gene: TRBV4-2; D gene: NA; CDR3 DNA: TGTGCCAGCAGCCAAGTGCAGGAAGAAAACACTGAAGCTTTCTTT; CDR3 protein: CASSQVQEENTEAFF
clone size: NA; J gene: TRBJ1-5; V gene: TRBV2; D gene: NA; CDR3 DNA: TGTGCCAGCGGAGGGGAGGTCAATCAGCCCCAGCATTTT; CDR3 protein: CASGGEVNQPQHF
clone size: NA; J gene: TRBJ2-7; V gene: TRBV7-9; D gene: TRBD2; CDR3 DNA: TGTGCCAGCAGCTTAGGGCTAGCGGGGAACTACGAGCAGTACTTC; CDR3 protein: CASSLGLAGNYEQYF
clone size: many; J gene: TRBJ1-5; V gene: TRBV4-3; D gene: TRBD1; CDR3 DNA: TGCGCCAGCAGCCGGAAACAGGGGGCGCAGCCCCAGCATTTT; CDR3 protein: CASSRKQGAQPQHF